This TCR beta chain was sequenced during a study of molecular identifiers for immune sequencing clone quantification (dated by TCRdb to the late 2010s). In the study overall: For a replicate experiment, RNA from roughly 20,000 or 100,000 naive CD8 T cells was divided into five aliquots, and four of the five aliquots were sequenced. CD8 T cells were used in a methods study to benchmark molecular-identifier clustering-based TCR repertoire sequencing (MIDCIRS) and TCR RNA copy counting. Overall results and qualifications from the work: Without barcode sub-clustering, chimeric consensus sequences inflated TCR diversity; chimeras reached as high as 47%. Spiked-in Jurkat TCR RNA (approximately 9 copies' worth), which is not part of the donor repertoire, was contained in the naive libraries. The sizes of highly expanded clones could end up underestimated when identical TCR molecules share a barcode. Modeling indicated about three TCR RNA copies recovered per cell, compared with about ten by digital PCR, which implies a capture efficiency of around 31%. In CMV-specific effector cells, clones with more than 20 RNA copies accounted for over 97% of molecules, whereas in naive cells such clones accounted for under 1%. Spiked-in Jurkat TCR RNA equivalent to a single cell was reported to be detectable even among 980,000 or so naive CD8 T cells.

Libraries of naive CD8 T cells were built from about 20,000 to 1,000,000 sorted cells, with 10%, 30% or 50% of the purified RNA used. Naive CD8 T cells were FACS-sorted as CD8+CD4-CCR7+CD45RA+ on a BD FACSAria II into RLT Plus buffer. Roughly nine TCR copies' worth of Jurkat RNA were spiked into roughly 20,000-1,000,000 naive CD8 T cell samples to test detection sensitivity. Enrichment of CD8 T cells was done with RosetteSep CD8+ T Cell Enrichment Cocktail plus Ficoll-Paque, and ACK red cell lysis came afterward. The CDR3 sequence holds 13 residues, the cysteine and phenylalanine included. The entry retains the CDR3 DNA only, 39 bases that are in frame from base 1. Trimmed from V: 8 bases; trimmed from J: 5 bases; junction bases lacking a gene match: 8. Per the germline V gene (reference sequence), PRHDT is the CDR1 and FYEKMQ is the CDR2. The library was obtained by PCR. The data were produced on a NextSeq 500. Bulk TCR libraries were made following a previously described method, with the TCR primers given in Table S5. Purification of total RNA was performed with the Qiagen AllPrep DNA/RNA kit. Before any analysis, reads coming from multiple sequencing runs of the same library were combined into one pool. In the paper's pipeline: Only reads with exact TCR constant sequence were kept, trimmed to 150 nt, and grouped by their 12-nt molecular barcodes. Reads inside each barcode group were sub-clustered using a 15% Levenshtein threshold, and a quality-weighted consensus sequence was constructed for each RNA molecule. Non-functional sequences were filtered out, along with any lower-count sequence sitting one edit away from another sequence. On the basis of fitting two negative binomial distributions, barcode sub-clusters with fewer than 20% of the maximum read count were discarded. TCRdb cleaned the public reads at Q25 with fastp, built clones with MiXCR and kept in-frame beta chains. Each entry is one CDR3 protein sequence, shown with its most common DNA and genes. TCRdb, not the original authors, processed these V and J calls. The sample has approximately 630,000 distinct CDR3 sequences on record, approximately 24% of them singletons. The biggest ten clones account for about 0.73% of the sample.

This clonotype was seen many times. The antigen it recognizes is unknown. No much larger clone exists at a distance of one base, and base qualities are not known. The sequence derives from a human donor in good health. Some libraries in this study had Jurkat cell RNA spiked in. Recombination connected TRBV13 to TRBJ2-5; 7 central bases correspond to TRBD2. The material sequenced was naive CD8+ T cells from blood, with Jurkat cell RNA spiked in. The cell subset or site label of this sample denotes: FACS-sorted CD8+CD4-CCR7+CD45RA+ naive T cells. The CDR3 region has the sequence CASGPGGSETQYF. DNA sequence: TGTGCCAGCGGTCCCGGGGGGAGTGAGACCCAGTACTTC.